A selection of T cell receptor beta chains follows, all from one sample in a study of shared clonotypes between healthy human individuals. Assay used: immunoSEQ multiplex PCR; TCRdb lists only in-frame clones, some missing. The sample contains around 2,000,000 clones, roughly 95% of which appear only once. Sequenced sample: naive CD8+ T cells sorted from blood. Receptors were obtained from a man between 18 and 29 years old in good health. Both conserved end residues are part of each CDR3. The D gene is left open where the match is weak. Clone size appears in some rows only: once, few, many, or a class for an expanded clone.

D	V	J	size	DNA	CDR3
-	TRBV7-9	TRBJ2-7	-	TGTGCCAGCAGCTTAGTGGGGCTACACGAGCAGTACTTC	CASSLVGLHEQYF
TRBD2	TRBV4-3	TRBJ2-5	-	TGCGCCAGCAGCCAAGATTTGGCGGGAGGGGAACAAGAGACCCAGTACTTC	CASSQDLAGGEQETQYF
-	TRBV5-1	TRBJ2-7	-	TGCGCCAGCAGCTGGACCTTTGGACCTTCCTACGAGCAGTACTTC	CASSWTFGPSYEQYF
-	TRBV6-5	TRBJ1-1	-	TGTGCCAGCAGTTATTCACAGGTGAACACTGAAGCTTTCTTT	CASSYSQVNTEAFF
-	TRBV10-1	TRBJ2-5	-	TGCGCCAGCAGCCTAAAGGAGGGCCAGGAGACCCAGTACTTC	CASSLKEGQETQYF
-	TRBV4-1	TRBJ1-1	-	TGCGCCAGCAGCCAAGCGGGGTTAAGGGCTGAAGCTTTCTTT	CASSQAGLRAEAFF
-	TRBV6-1	TRBJ2-7	-	TGTGCCAGCAGCGGGGGCCTGTTCTACGAGCAGTACTTC	CASSGGLFYEQYF
TRBD1	TRBV4-1	TRBJ1-5	-	TGCGCCAGCAGCCCAACTCCGGGACCAGGGGGTACACAGCCCCAGCATTTT	CASSPTPGPGGTQPQHF
TRBD1	TRBV7-9	TRBJ2-7	-	TGTGCCAGCAGTAAAGGACAGGGCGAAGTCTACGAGCAGTACTTC	CASSKGQGEVYEQYF
TRBD1	TRBV27	TRBJ1-5	-	TGTGCCAGCAGTCCTTCCAGGGGGGACAAAAATCAGCCCCAGCATTTT	CASSPSRGDKNQPQHF
-	TRBV5-6	TRBJ2-7	-	TGTGCCAGCAGCTTGGGTTGGGCCAATTCCTACGAGCAGTACTTC	CASSLGWANSYEQYF
TRBD2	TRBV9	TRBJ2-1	-	TGTGCCAGCAGCGTAGGTGAGCGGGAGGGTATCGATGAGCAGTTCTTC	CASSVGEREGIDEQFF
TRBD2	TRBV7-9	TRBJ2-1	-	TGTGCCAGCAGCAGCCCAGCGGGAGGTTCTTTTGGTGAGCAGTTCTTC	CASSSPAGGSFGEQFF
-	TRBV19	TRBJ2-1	once	TGTGCCAGTAGTATCCTCCACGAGGGCGTGCGGTTCTTC	CASSILHEGVRFF
TRBD1	TRBV6-6	TRBJ1-2	-	TGTGCCAGCAGTTCCTTACAGGGGGCTCATGGCTACACCTTC	CASSSLQGAHGYTF
-	TRBV30	TRBJ1-1	-	TGTGCCTGGACATACGAGGACGGGAACACTGAAGCTTTCTTT	CAWTYEDGNTEAFF
-	TRBV19	TRBJ2-7	-	TGTGCCAGTAGCCCCGGGACGGCCTACGAGCAGTACTTC	CASSPGTAYEQYF
-	TRBV19	TRBJ2-5	-	TGTGCCAGTAGTATAGTACTAGCCCAAGAGACCCAGTACTTC	CASSIVLAQETQYF
-	TRBV5-4	TRBJ1-1	once	TGTGCCAGCAGTTGGGACATTATCAACACTGAAGCTTTCTTT	CASSWDIINTEAFF
-	TRBV7-8	TRBJ1-2	-	TGTGCCAGCAGCTTAGAAAGTGCGGGAGGCTACACCTTC	CASSLESAGGYTF